These 26 T cell receptor beta chains were all obtained from the same sample, sequenced in a study of cytomegalovirus exposure and HLA in healthy donors. The PCR used 60 Vbeta and 13 Jbeta primers. Data came from immunoSEQ multiplex PCR; TCRdb stores just in-frame clones and leaves some out. The sample yields 100,000 to 150,000 clones, approximately 85% seen once. Sequencing was done on a sample of PBMCs. These receptors were collected from a boy under 18 in good health and CMV-seronegative.

This clone was detected a few times. V usage is TRBV2 and J usage is TRBJ1-4, with a tentative D call TRBD1 (5 bases). Germline loops: CDR1 SNHLY, CDR2 FYNNEI. This CDR3 is 14 amino acids long. Between the trimmed V and J ends, which lost 6 bases and 7 bases, there was a span of 15 bases. CDR3 residues: CASRAGTVGEKLFF. The CDR3 DNA sequence: TGTGCCAGCAGGGCCGGGACTGTGGGTGAAAAACTGTTTTTT. Combining the CDR3 with reference TRBV2 and TRBJ1-4 gives the whole variable domain EPEVTQTPSHQVTQMGQEVILRCVPISNHLYFYWYRQILGQKVEFLVSFYNNEISEKSEIFDDQFSVERPDGSNFTLKIRSTKLEDSAMYFCASRAGTVGEKLFFGSGTQLSVL.

The V gene is TRBV5-1, the J gene TRBJ2-5; TRBD1 matches at 9 bases. The CDR3 has 15 residues. V shed 0 bases, J shed 4 bases, and the junction held 4 bases outside the gene matches. The germline V gene has CDR1 SGHRS and CDR2 YFSETQ. CDR3 DNA: TGCGCCAGCAGCTTGGGTACAGGGGGCGCAGAGACCCAGTACTTC. It yields the protein CASSLGTGGAETQYF.

The gene calls are TRBV4-2 and TRBJ2-3; TRBD1 matches 9 bases. Trimming cost V 3 bases and J 8 bases; bases outside gene matches: 15. Germline-derived CDR1 and CDR2 are LGHNA and YNFKEQ. This CDR3 has 17 amino acids. CDR3 protein: CASSQATGGVSLGTQYF. DNA of the CDR3: TGTGCCAGCAGCCAGGCTACAGGGGGCGTTTCGCTAGGTACGCAGTATTTT.

J is TRBJ2-5 and V is TRBV27; the match to TRBD1 covers 11 bases. The J call is uncertain, as TRBJ2-7 better fits the DNA end. Germline V lookup: CDR1 MNHEY, CDR2 SMNVEV (reference sequence). CDR3 length: 15 amino acids. The CDR3 here is CASKAGTGGSGEQYF. The DNA for the CDR3 is TGTGCCAGCAAAGCCGGGACAGGGGGTTCGGGCGAGCAGTACTTC.

This chain connects TRBV5-1 to TRBJ1-1; TRBD1 is a possible D gene (5 bases). V shed 0 bases and J shed 1 base, with 10 bases lying between them. The CDR3 consists of 15 residues. Germline V gene sequence: CDR1 SGHRS, CDR2 YFSETQ. The CDR3 reads CASSLGGRGNTEAFF. CDR3 nucleotides: TGCGCCAGCAGCTTGGGCGGAAGGGGGAACACTGAAGCTTTCTTT.

This chain links TRBV7-9 with TRBJ2-1; 9 bases are a match to TRBD2. In germline, CDR1 is SEHNR, CDR2 FQNEAQ (reference sequence). The CDR3 consists of 16 residues. V lost 7 bases and J lost 9; bases outside the gene matches: 16. As DNA, the CDR3 is TGTGCCAGCATCCACCCAGAGCGGGGGGAAGTAGTTGAGCAGTTCTTC. It is translated as CASIHPERGEVVEQFF.

The CDR3 is CASSRIDRGWSRADGYTF. CDR3 in DNA: TGTGCCAGCAGCCGAATAGACAGGGGGTGGTCACGGGCCGATGGCTACACCTTC. The chain is built from TRBV7-9 and TRBJ1-2; TRBD1 matches 9 bases. With 5 bases clipped from V and 6 bases from J, the junction kept 19 bases outside the gene matches. CDR1 and CDR2 from the germline V gene are SEHNR and FQNEAQ (reference sequence). The CDR3 loop spans 18 amino acids. The full variable domain, completed using reference TRBV7-9 and TRBJ1-2, is DTGVSQNPRHKITKRGQNVTFRCDPISEHNRLYWYRQTLGQGPEFLTYFQNEAQLEKSRLLSDRFSAERPKGSFSTLEIQRTEQGDSAMYLCASSRIDRGWSRADGYTFGSGTRLTVV.

V gene TRBV7-9 combines with J gene TRBJ2-7; 8 nucleotides match TRBD1. CDR1 SEHNR and CDR2 FQNEAQ come from the germline V gene (reference sequence). The CDR3 is made up of 13 amino acids. Trimming removed 5 bases from V and 6 bases from J; junction bases left unmatched: 6. Here the CDR3 DNA reads TGTGCCAGCAGCCCCCGGACAGGGCCCGAGCAGTACTTC. Translated: CASSPRTGPEQYF.

The chain uses TRBV27 and TRBJ1-2, with 10 bases fitting TRBD1. CDR3 length: 13 residues. Germline trimming cut 2 bases from V and 8 bases from J; bases unmatched to any gene: 2. CDR1 MNHEY and CDR2 SMNVEV come from the germline V gene (reference sequence). As DNA, the CDR3 is TGTGCCAGCAGTTTAGGACAGGGGGGAGGCTACACCTTC. The encoded protein is CASSLGQGGGYTF.

The chain uses TRBV5-1 and TRBJ2-2; TRBD1 might be the D (6 bases). The V gene lost 3 bases and the J gene lost 0 bases, with 9 bases spanning the gap. The germline V gene has CDR1 SGHRS and CDR2 YFSETQ. CDR3 length equals 15 residues. The CDR3 DNA reads TGCGCCAGCAGCTCCGGACAGACGAACACCGGGGAGCTGTTTTTT. As protein: CASSSGQTNTGELFF.

This chain uses TRBV7-9 with TRBJ2-1; TRBD2 aligns across 10 bases. The junction had 7 bases not matched to a gene; V was cut back by 5 bases and J by 0 bases. The CDR3 extends over 17 amino acids. The germline CDR1 and CDR2 sequences are SEHNR and FQNEAQ (reference sequence). The DNA for the CDR3 is TGTGCCAGCAGCACCCGGACTAGCGGAGTCTCCTACAATGAGCAGTTCTTC. Its translation: CASSTRTSGVSYNEQFF.

The chain combines TRBV28 with TRBJ2-1, with D possibly being TRBD1 (6 bases). The germline V gene has CDR1 MDHEN and CDR2 SYDVKM. V gave up 3 bases and J gave up 6 bases, with 18 bases separating them. CDR3 size: 16 residues. CDR3 DNA sequence: TGTGCCAGCAGTTTTGAGAGGGGGAAGAAAGTCAATGAGCAGTTCTTC. It codes for CASSFERGKKVNEQFF.

The J gene is TRBJ2-7, the V gene TRBV19, with TRBD2 as a possible D gene (6 bases). Trimming removed 7 bases at V and 6 bases at J, with 16 bases between. The CDR3 sequence is 13 residues long. Looked up from germline, CDR1 is LNHDA and CDR2 is SQIVND (reference sequence). The CDR3 reads CASTPGEAAEQYF. The CDR3 nucleotides read TGTGCCAGTACCCCCGGGGAGGCGGCCGAGCAGTACTTC.

The chain employs TRBV9 and TRBJ2-1; D unresolved. V was trimmed by 0 bases and J by 6 bases, leaving 7 bases between them. The CDR3 consists of 13 residues. Germline values: CDR1 SGDLS, CDR2 YYNGEE. The CDR3: CASSVGPSNEQFF. In DNA, the CDR3 is TGTGCCAGCAGCGTAGGTCCTTCCAATGAGCAGTTCTTC.

This clone was detected a few times. The rearrangement uses TRBV13 and TRBJ1-4; 7 positions agree with TRBD1. There are 15 residues in the CDR3. CDR1 is PRHDT, CDR2 FYEKMQ, per germline (reference sequence). V was pared by 1 base and J by 8 bases, with 7 bases of the junction left unmatched. CDR3 protein: CASSLVAGGGEKLFF. CDR3 DNA: TGTGCCAGCAGCTTAGTGGCAGGGGGAGGCGAAAAACTGTTTTTT.

This clone was seen only a few times. The chain joins TRBV5-6 to TRBJ1-2; D unresolved. The CDR3 sequence is 15 residues long. CDR1 is SGHDT and CDR2 is YYEEEE in the germline V gene. Trimming took off 5 bases at V and 4 bases at J, with 18 bases between the two ends. CDR3 bases: TGTGCCAGCAGGTCTGTTGGGGAAGGAGGCTATGGCTACACCTTC. Residues: CASRSVGEGGYGYTF.

The chain carries TRBV11-2 and TRBJ2-7; 10 bases map to TRBD2. Trimming cost V 5 bases and J 4 bases; bases outside gene matches: 8. The CDR3 runs 15 residues. Germline CDR1 is SGHAT and CDR2 is FQNNGV. CDR3 sequence: CASSLTLAGGYEQYF. Here the CDR3 DNA reads TGTGCCAGCAGCCTTACTTTAGCGGGGGGTTACGAGCAGTACTTC.

The rearrangement uses TRBV19 and TRBJ1-3; maybe TRBD1 (5 bases). The V and J ends lost 3 bases and 7 bases respectively, with 16 bases between them. Germline V CDR1 and CDR2: LNHDA, SQIVND (reference sequence). CDR3 length: 15 residues. The CDR3 DNA reads TGTGCCAGTAGTATCCTGGCCCTTCGGGGGAACACCATATATTTT. This sequence encodes CASSILALRGNTIYF.

The chain is built from TRBV4-1 and TRBJ2-7; 7 bases agree with TRBD2. This CDR3 is built from 14 residues. Germline V gene lookup returns CDR1 MGHRA and CDR2 YSYEKL. With V trimmed by 1 base and J by 4 bases, 4 bases remained unmatched. In DNA, the CDR3 is TGCGCCAGCAGCCAAGGGGAGGGGCGATACGAGCAGTACTTC. Its translation is CASSQGEGRYEQYF.

V usage is TRBV27 and J usage is TRBJ2-7, with 7 bases that match TRBD1. The germline V gene has CDR1 MNHEY and CDR2 SMNVEV (reference sequence). V dropped 6 bases and J dropped 2; count of bases not matched to a gene: 4. This CDR3 is built from 13 residues. CDR3 DNA: TGTGCCAGCAGGATGCAGGGGGCCTACGAGCAGTACTTC. Translating gives CASRMQGAYEQYF.

The chain combines TRBV6-5 with TRBJ1-2; D is possibly TRBD1 (6 bases). The CDR3 has 15 residues. Trimming shortened V by 0 bases and J by 6 bases, and 14 bases separated the two germline ends. CDR1 is MNHEY and CDR2 is SVGAGI in the germline V gene. The DNA for the CDR3 is TGTGCCAGCAGTTACTCTGCCAGGGGCTACCATGGCTACACCTTC. It yields the protein CASSYSARGYHGYTF.

This rearrangement joins TRBV18 to TRBJ1-5; TRBD1 matches at 8 bases. The V gene's germline CDR1 is KGHSH and CDR2 LQKENI. This CDR3 has 14 residues. V was clipped by 5 bases and J by 5 bases; unmatched bases: 5. The CDR3 DNA reads as TGTGCCAGCTCAAACGGACAGGGTTATCAGCCCCAGCATTTT. The encoded protein is CASSNGQGYQPQHF. Full variable domain (outside the CDR3, taken from reference TRBV18 and TRBJ1-5): NAGVMQNPRHLVRRRGQEARLRCSPMKGHSHVYWYRQLPEEGLKFMVYLQKENIIDESGMPKERFSAEFPKEGPSILRIQQVVRGDSAAYFCASSNGQGYQPQHFGDGTRLSIL.

This sequence joins TRBV6-1 and TRBJ2-7, with D perhaps matching TRBD1 (5 bases). Germline V lookup: CDR1 MNHNS, CDR2 SASEGT. V was clipped by 6 bases and J by 1 base, with 13 bases between them. This CDR3 has 14 amino acids. The CDR3 DNA is TGTGCCAGCAGCCTGGCAGGGATGTCCTACGAGCAGTACTTC. It is translated as CASSLAGMSYEQYF.

Only one count was recorded for this clone. The chain uses TRBV5-1 and TRBJ1-2; TRBD1 agrees at 7 bases. The CDR3 is made up of 14 amino acids. Per the germline V gene, CDR1 is SGHRS and CDR2 is YFSETQ. Trimming at V came to 2 bases and at J to 7 bases, leaving 8 bases not matched to a gene. CDR3 protein: CASSFSQGGSGYTF. In DNA, the CDR3 is TGCGCCAGCAGCTTTTCCCAGGGGGGCTCTGGCTACACCTTC.

V gene TRBV29-1 combines with J gene TRBJ1-1; perhaps TRBD1 as D (6 bases). The CDR3 has 16 amino acids. Trimming removed 6 bases from V and 3 bases from J, with 23 bases in between. Germline V gives CDR1 SQVTM, CDR2 ANQGSEA. In DNA, the CDR3 is TGCAGCGTCTACTTTCCGGCGGCAAACAGGGACACTGAAGCTTTCTTT. Translation: CSVYFPAANRDTEAFF.

This clone was seen once. The chain combines TRBV30 with TRBJ1-4; 9 nucleotides match TRBD1. The germline V gene has CDR1 GTSNPN and CDR2 SVGIG (reference sequence). Trimming took 0 bases from V and 6 from J; bases not matched to a gene: 11. The CDR3 consists of 17 residues. This chain's CDR3 is CAWSVLRTTGGYEKLFF. The CDR3, as DNA: TGTGCCTGGAGTGTATTAAGGACGACAGGGGGTTATGAAAAACTGTTTTTT. Using reference TRBV30 and TRBJ1-4 for the parts outside the CDR3, the full variable domain is SQTIHQWPATLVQPVGSPLSLECTVEGTSNPNLYWYRQAAGRGLQLLFYSVGIGQISSEVPQNLSASRPQDRQFILSSKKLLLSDSGFYLCAWSVLRTTGGYEKLFFGSGTQLSVL.